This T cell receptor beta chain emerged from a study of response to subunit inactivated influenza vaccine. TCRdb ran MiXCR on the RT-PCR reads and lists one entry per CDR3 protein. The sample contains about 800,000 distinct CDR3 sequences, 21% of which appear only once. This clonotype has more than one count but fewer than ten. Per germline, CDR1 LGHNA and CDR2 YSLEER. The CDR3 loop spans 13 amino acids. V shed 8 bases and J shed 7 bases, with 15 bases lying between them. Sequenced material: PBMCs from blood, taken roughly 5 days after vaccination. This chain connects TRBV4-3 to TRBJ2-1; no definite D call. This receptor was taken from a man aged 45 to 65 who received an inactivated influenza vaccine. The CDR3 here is CASGPELRNEQFF. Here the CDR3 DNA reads TGCGCCAGCGGGCCCGAACTCCGGAATGAGCAGTTCTTC.